This record looks at one TCR beta chain sequence and its context. The target antigen is unknown. The sample belongs to a study of cytomegalovirus exposure and HLA in healthy donors. PCR employed 60 Vbeta and 13 Jbeta primers. Under the authors' procedure: A later analysis counted 80 million or so unique TCR beta chains, around 12 million shared. Profiled with immunoSEQ multiplex PCR; TCRdb holds only in-frame clones, not every one. That table supplies the V and J calls and clone size; D and trimming were determined from the DNA. The top ten clones hold less than 4% of a sample with about 130,000 clones, under 85% of them seen once. The germline V and J ends were trimmed by 4 bases and 1 base, with 13 bases remaining between them. The CDR3 sequence is 15 residues long. Per the germline V gene, CDR1 is SGHDN and CDR2 is FVKESK. Study-level points and caveats: 87-base-pair reads could not separate some V segments, including TRBV6-2 and TRBV6-3.

Source material: PBMCs. The genes are TRBV14 and TRBJ1-1; D is unresolved. The clonotype originates from a man aged 25 to 40 in good health and CMV-seronegative. The chain's CDR3 is CASSRTQTGNTEAFF. The CDR3 nucleotides read TGTGCCAGCAGCCGTACTCAGACGGGGAACACTGAAGCTTTCTTT.